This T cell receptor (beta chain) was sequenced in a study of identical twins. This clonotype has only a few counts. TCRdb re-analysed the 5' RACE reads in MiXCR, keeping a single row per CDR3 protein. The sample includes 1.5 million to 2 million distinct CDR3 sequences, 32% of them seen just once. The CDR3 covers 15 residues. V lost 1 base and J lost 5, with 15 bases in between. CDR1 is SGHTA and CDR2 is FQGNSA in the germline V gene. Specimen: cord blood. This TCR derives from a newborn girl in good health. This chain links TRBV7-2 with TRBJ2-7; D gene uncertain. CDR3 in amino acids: CASSLGVTVRDEQYF. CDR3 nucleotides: TGTGCCAGCAGCTTAGGGGTTACAGTACGCGACGAGCAGTACTTC.